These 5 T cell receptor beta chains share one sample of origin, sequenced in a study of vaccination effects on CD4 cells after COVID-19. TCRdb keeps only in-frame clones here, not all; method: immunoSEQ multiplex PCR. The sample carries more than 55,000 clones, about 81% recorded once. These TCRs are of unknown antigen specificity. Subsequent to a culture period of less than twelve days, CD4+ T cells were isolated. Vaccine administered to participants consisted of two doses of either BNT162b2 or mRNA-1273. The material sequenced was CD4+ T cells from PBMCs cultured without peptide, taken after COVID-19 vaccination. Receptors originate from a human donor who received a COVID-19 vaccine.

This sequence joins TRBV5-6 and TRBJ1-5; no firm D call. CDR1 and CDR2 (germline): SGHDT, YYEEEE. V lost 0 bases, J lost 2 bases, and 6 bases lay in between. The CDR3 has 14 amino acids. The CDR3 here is CASSLAARNQPQHF. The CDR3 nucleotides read TGTGCCAGCAGCTTGGCGGCCCGCAATCAGCCCCAGCATTTT.

The CDR3 coding sequence is TGTGCCAGCAGCCAAGGGACAGAAGTATCACCCCTCCACTTT. Protein product: CASSQGTEVSPLHF. The chain combines TRBV3-1 (or the pseudogene TRBV3-2) with TRBJ1-6, with D possibly matching TRBD1 (6 bases). In germline, CDR1 is LGHDT, CDR2 YNNKEL (reference sequence). The CDR3 loop spans 14 amino acids. V was shortened by 1 base and J by 10 bases, with 11 bases between the two germline ends.

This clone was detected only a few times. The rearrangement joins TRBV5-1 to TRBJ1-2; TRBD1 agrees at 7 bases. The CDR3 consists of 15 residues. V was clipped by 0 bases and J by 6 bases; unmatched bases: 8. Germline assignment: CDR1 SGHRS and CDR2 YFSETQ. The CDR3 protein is CASSLAAGGMDGYTF. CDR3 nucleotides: TGCGCCAGCAGCTTGGCGGCAGGGGGGATGGATGGCTACACCTTC.

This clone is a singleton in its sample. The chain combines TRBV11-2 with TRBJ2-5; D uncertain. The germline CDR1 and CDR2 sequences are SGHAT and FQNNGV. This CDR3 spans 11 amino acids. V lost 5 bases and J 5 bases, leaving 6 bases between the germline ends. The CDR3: CASSPRETQYF. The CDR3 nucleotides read TGTGCCAGCAGCCCCAGGGAGACCCAGTACTTC.

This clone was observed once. This chain's CDR3 is CASSRTESTDTQYF. The CDR3 coding sequence is TGCGCCAGCAGCCGGACAGAGAGCACAGATACGCAGTATTTT. The genes are TRBV5-1 and TRBJ2-3, with D possibly matching TRBD1 (6 bases). The germline gives CDR1 SGHRS, CDR2 YFSETQ. The CDR3 loop spans 14 amino acids. V lost 4 bases and J lost 0, with 9 bases in between.